Listed below are T cell receptor beta chains from one sample, sequenced in a study of metastatic and nonmetastatic thyroid tumors. TCRdb re-called clones via MiXCR from the PCR reads. In the table there are about 35,000 clones, 30% to 40% of which are singletons. Material for sequencing was tumor tissue. Receptors were obtained from a female donor with papillary thyroid cancer or a benign thyroid nodule (not recorded which). Some clones in this sample may be carry-over from other donors' samples. CDR3s include the opening cysteine and the closing phenylalanine or tryptophan. Fields, in order: D gene, J gene, V gene, clone size, CDR3 DNA, CDR3 protein. A D gene is named only where the DNA matches it firmly. Not all rows give a size; the values are once, few, many and, for expanded clones, a class.

TRBD1	TRBJ2-2	TRBV5-1	few	TGCGCCAGCAGCTTGGTGGGACAGGTTCTCGAAGTCACCGGGGAGCTGTTTTTT	CASSLVGQVLEVTGELFF
.	TRBJ2-1	TRBV27	.	TGTGCCAGCAGTTTACCCTCAGGGGGAGGGTACAATGAGCAGTTCTTC	CASSLPSGGGYNEQFF
.	TRBJ2-1	TRBV20-1	many	TGCAGTGCTAGAGATCTCGGGGGTCGGAATGAGCAGTTCTTC	CSARDLGGRNEQFF
.	TRBJ1-2	TRBV28	many	TGTGCCAGCAGTTTCTCGACAGGAAACTATGGCTACACCTTC	CASSFSTGNYGYTF
TRBD2	TRBJ2-3	TRBV20-1	.	TGCAGTGCTGACAGACTAGCGGGGGGCACGGATACGCAGTATTTT	CSADRLAGGTDTQYF
.	TRBJ2-2	TRBV7-3	.	TGTGCCAGCAGCTCCGGACAGAACACCGGGGAGCTGTTTTTT	CASSSGQNTGELFF
.	TRBJ2-1	TRBV27	few	TGTGCCAGCAGTCCCTTTCAAGGGGGAGAGCAGTTCTTC	CASSPFQGGEQFF
.	TRBJ1-2	TRBV27	.	TGTGCCAGCAGTTTTAATAGCGACCTACTTGGGGATTATGGCTACACCTTC	CASSFNSDLLGDYGYTF
TRBD2	TRBJ2-3	TRBV6-2/TRBV6-3	.	TGTGCCAGCAGCGACCTACTAGCGGGGGGTTATACGCAGTATTTT	CASSDLLAGGYTQYF
TRBD2	TRBJ2-1	TRBV20-1	.	TGCAGTGCTAGAGACGAACTAGCGAATTACAATGAGCAGTTCTTC	CSARDELANYNEQFF
.	TRBJ2-7	TRBV20-1	.	TGCAGTGCTAGAGATGGAGGTCTAGCTCAGCGCGAGCAGTACTTC	CSARDGGLAQREQYF